The 7 T cell receptor beta chains in this list originate from one sample, sequenced in a study of blood T cells in healthy people across ages. Primed by a sample-barcoded 5' primer and a J-beta primer mix, a second PCR proceeded for about 7 to 11 cycles. TCRdb redid the calling of the 5' RACE reads with MiXCR, one entry per CDR3 protein. This table holds 550,000 to 700,000 distinct CDR3 sequences, 27% found once. The sample taken for sequencing was blood. The receptors stem from a woman aged 70-85 years in good health.

This clonotype was detected only a few times. The CDR3 spells CASSISGQGGSQPQHF. The CDR3 bases are TGTGCCAGCAGCATCTCAGGACAGGGAGGGAGTCAGCCCCAGCATTTT. The chain joins TRBV7-2 to TRBJ1-5, with 8 bases matching TRBD1. The CDR3 loop spans 16 amino acids. Germline V gene lookup returns CDR1 SGHTA and CDR2 FQGNSA. V lost 5 bases, J lost 6 bases, and 12 bases stayed unmatched.

V is TRBV4-3 and J is TRBJ2-3, with 8 bases matching TRBD2. Germline CDR1 reads LGHNA; CDR2 reads YSLEER. The ends lost 1 base at V and 4 bases at J; junction bases unmatched: 7. The CDR3 is made up of 16 amino acids. CDR3 sequence: CASSQGRGGYADTQYF. CDR3 coding DNA: TGCGCCAGCAGCCAAGGTCGGGGGGGGTACGCAGATACGCAGTATTTT.

This clonotype has only a few counts. The J gene is TRBJ1-2, the V gene TRBV7-2; D might be TRBD1 (5 bases). Trimming shortened V by 3 bases and J by 0 bases, and 11 bases separated the two germline ends. The length of the CDR3 is 15 residues. The germline gives CDR1 SGHTA, CDR2 FQGNSA. For the CDR3, the DNA is TGTGCCAGCAGCTTCTCGGGGGGGGCTAACTATGGCTACACCTTC. This sequence encodes CASSFSGGANYGYTF.

The J gene is TRBJ2-5, the V gene TRBV27, with D uncertain. This CDR3 contains 14 residues. V dropped 5 bases and J dropped 5 bases, with 15 bases sitting between them. Germline V gene sequence: CDR1 MNHEY, CDR2 SMNVEV (reference sequence). The CDR3 DNA reads TGTGCCAGCAGTATCCCCGACGGCCTGGAGACCCAGTACTTC. It is translated as CASSIPDGLETQYF.

This clonotype occurred a few times. The rearrangement links TRBV18 to TRBJ2-2; TRBD2 might be the D (5 bases). CDR3 length equals 16 residues. Germline CDR1 KGHSH, CDR2 LQKENI. Trimming took 0 bases from V and 3 from J, leaving 11 bases between them. CDR3 bases: TGTGCCAGCTCACCACCGGGTGGGGAGTACACCGGGGAGCTGTTTTTT. Protein: CASSPPGGEYTGELFF.

This clonotype was seen more than once but under ten times. One end of the junction varies from germline; a read error may be responsible. The chain couples TRBV6-6 to TRBJ1-1; D might be TRBD1 (5 bases). Germline loops: CDR1 MNHNY, CDR2 SVGAGI (reference sequence). The CDR3 is 13 residues long. CDR3 in DNA: TGTGCCCGCAGTTTCGGGGACGGATCTGAAGCTTTCTTT. This gives the protein CARSFGDGSEAFF.

This clonotype was recorded a few times. This chain joins TRBV21-1 and TRBJ1-2; the D segment call TRBD1 is taken from the table without a DNA check. TRBV21-1 counts as a pseudogene. The CDR3 runs 12 residues. The DNA of the CDR3 is TGTGCCAGCACCCGGCGGGGGTCTGGCTACACCTTC. Encoded protein: CASTRRGSGYTF.